Given below is one T cell receptor beta chain in context. This entry comes from a study of tumor-infiltrating lymphocytes in oesophageal squamous cell carcinoma. Germline CDR1 SGHTA, CDR2 FQGTGA. The V gene end was trimmed by 5 bases and the J gene end by 8 bases; junction bases not matched to a gene: 9. The CDR3 is 15 residues long. From the PCR reads, TCRdb called clonotypes with MiXCR, one entry per CDR3 protein. The table records 10,000 to 12,000 distinct CDR3 sequences, approximately 61% of them present only once. This chain uses TRBV7-3 with TRBJ2-1; TRBD2 matches at 10 bases. Sequenced input: esophageal tumor tissue. The receptor comes from a female donor with esophageal squamous cell carcinoma. The CDR3 region has the DNA TGTGCCAGCAGCCAAGCGGGAGGGCCGGGGTATGAGCAGTTCTTC. Residues: CASSQAGGPGYEQFF.